Following are 25 T cell receptor beta chains from one sample sequenced in a study of cytomegalovirus exposure and HLA in healthy donors. PCR amplification relied on 60 Vbeta primers (plus 13 Jbeta primers). The data were produced by immunoSEQ multiplex PCR, yet TCRdb's version contains in-frame clones alone and is incomplete. The sample includes 100,000 to 150,000 clones, about 10% of them seen just once. Sequenced material: PBMCs. The source is a young woman in good health and CMV-seropositive.

This clone was seen more than once but under ten times. The chain employs TRBV21-1 and TRBJ1-6; the DNA was not compared with TRBD1, the D call given in the table. TRBV21-1 is assigned pseudogene status. CDR3 length equals 16 residues. The CDR3 DNA follows: TGTGCCAGCAGCAAATACGCCCAGGCTAATAATTCACCCCTCCACTTT. It encodes CASSKYAQANNSPLHF.

The V gene is TRBV5-4, the J gene TRBJ2-1; TRBD2 aligns across 12 bases. The CDR3 is made up of 16 amino acids. The germline V gene encodes CDR1 SGHNT and CDR2 YYREEE (reference sequence). The ends lost 5 bases at V and 7 bases at J; junction bases unmatched: 10. CDR3 residues: CASRPATSGSRNEQFF. The CDR3 DNA reads TGTGCCAGCAGACCGGCGACTAGCGGGAGTAGAAATGAGCAGTTCTTC.

The V call is TRBV25-1, the J call TRBJ1-3; D gene ambiguous. Germline assignment: CDR1 MGHDK and CDR2 SYGVNS. CDR3 length equals 12 residues. V was pared by 7 bases and J by 1 base, with 5 bases between. In nucleotides, the CDR3 is TGTGCCAGCACGGGATCTGGAAACACCATATATTTT. Its translation is CASTGSGNTIYF.

This clone occurred a few times. The chain uses TRBV30 and TRBJ2-3; D not certain. The V gene lost 0 bases and the J gene lost 0 bases, with 7 bases spanning the gap. The CDR3 runs 14 residues. Germline values: CDR1 GTSNPN, CDR2 SVGIG (reference sequence). The CDR3 is CAWSVQRSTDTQYF. The CDR3 bases are TGTGCCTGGAGTGTACAGAGAAGCACAGATACGCAGTATTTT.

This chain joins TRBV30 and TRBJ1-2, with D tentatively TRBD1 (6 bases). Trimming shortened V by 6 bases and J by 6 bases, and 14 bases separated the two germline ends. The length of the CDR3 is 12 residues. Germline V gene lookup returns CDR1 GTSNPN and CDR2 SVGIG (reference sequence). The CDR3: CACAGGLDGYTF. The CDR3 DNA reads as TGTGCCTGTGCCGGGGGGCTGGATGGCTACACCTTC.

V and J are TRBV5-1 and TRBJ2-5; D gene unclear. Germline V lookup: CDR1 SGHRS, CDR2 YFSETQ. The CDR3 length is 13 residues. With 0 bases removed from V and 2 bases from J, the gap between germline ends came to 5 bases. CDR3 sequence reads: CASSLGLQETQYF. CDR3 nucleotide sequence: TGCGCCAGCAGCTTGGGACTTCAAGAGACCCAGTACTTC.

J is TRBJ2-1 and V is TRBV27, with 10 nucleotides matching TRBD2. The CDR3 has 14 amino acids. With 6 bases clipped from V and 4 bases from J, the junction kept 3 bases outside the gene matches. Per the germline V gene, CDR1 is MNHEY and CDR2 is SMNVEV (reference sequence). The CDR3 coding sequence is TGTGCCAGCAGGATAGCGGGAGGTTACAATGAGCAGTTCTTC. Protein sequence: CASRIAGGYNEQFF.

This chain uses TRBV4-2 with TRBJ2-7, with D perhaps matching TRBD1 (6 bases). Germline V CDR1 and CDR2: LGHNA, YNFKEQ. This CDR3 has 17 amino acids. V shed 0 bases and J shed 1 base, with 16 bases lying between them. The CDR3 bases are TGTGCCAGCAGCCAAGAGCATATTGGGGGCGCTTCCTACGAGCAGTACTTC. This gives the protein CASSQEHIGGASYEQYF.

This clone was detected a few times. A junction boundary mismatches the germline segment, possibly from a read error. The rearrangement links TRBV19 to TRBJ2-1; D remains unclear. The CDR3 consists of 12 residues. Germline V gene lookup returns CDR1 LNHDA and CDR2 SQIVND (reference sequence). CDR3 nucleotides: TGTGCCAGTAGTATAGGCTACTATGAGCAGTTCTTC. Encoded protein: CASSIGYYEQFF. Supplemented by reference TRBV19 and TRBJ2-1, the full variable domain reads DGGITQSPKYLFRKEGQNVTLSCEQNLNHDAMYWYRQDPGQGLRLIYYSQIVNDFQKGDIAEGYSVSREKKESFPLTVTSAQKNPTAFYLCASSIGYYEQFFGPGTRLTVL.

The V call is TRBV29-1, the J call TRBJ2-5; TRBD1 aligns across 9 bases. The CDR3 length is 12 residues. Germline assignment: CDR1 SQVTM and CDR2 ANQGSEA. V dropped 7 bases and J dropped 5; count of bases not matched to a gene: 5. The DNA for the CDR3 is TGCAGCGCCCGGGACAGGGTGGAGACCCAGTACTTC. It translates to CSARDRVETQYF.

This clone was recorded a few times. This chain joins TRBV5-4 and TRBJ1-3; 9 nucleotides agree with TRBD1. CDR1 and CDR2 (germline): SGHNT, YYREEE (reference sequence). Unmatched junction bases numbered 3, after V lost 4 bases and J lost 4 bases. The CDR3 runs to 14 residues. CDR3 in DNA: TGTGCCAGCAGCCTCGGGACAGGGGGAAACACCATATATTTT. This codes for CASSLGTGGNTIYF.

The V gene is TRBV28, the J gene TRBJ2-1, with 10 bases identical to TRBD1. The CDR3 runs 16 residues. V shed 5 bases and J 4 bases; nucleotides not matched to a gene: 8. Germline CDR1 and CDR2: MDHEN and SYDVKM. The CDR3 reads CASSPKTGGIYNEQFF. The CDR3 region has the DNA TGTGCCAGCAGTCCGAAGACAGGGGGCATATACAATGAGCAGTTCTTC.

This clone was counted between two and nine times. V and J are TRBV27 and TRBJ2-4; 11 nucleotides align to TRBD1. V lost 3 bases and J lost 7; bases outside the gene matches: 2. This CDR3 is built from 14 residues. Germline CDR1 is MNHEY and CDR2 is SMNVEV (reference sequence). The CDR3 DNA sequence: TGTGCCAGCAGTTTCGGGACAGGGGGGAACATTCAGTACTTC. Protein product: CASSFGTGGNIQYF.

The genes are TRBV30 and TRBJ2-7, with TRBD1 matching 8 bases. V was clipped by 5 bases and J by 3 bases; unmatched bases: 9. Germline CDR1 is GTSNPN and CDR2 is SVGIG (reference sequence). The CDR3 loop spans 14 amino acids. The DNA for the CDR3 is TGTGCCTGGGGTGCAGGGGGCTATTTCTACGAGCAGTACTTC. As protein: CAWGAGGYFYEQYF.

CDR3 DNA sequence: TGTGCCAGCAGCCCGGGGACAGGGAAGATTCAGCCCCAGCATTTT. Encoded protein: CASSPGTGKIQPQHF. The chain employs TRBV7-9 and TRBJ1-5, with 9 positions matching TRBD1. The V segment lost 5 bases and the J segment 6 bases; nucleotides outside the gene matches: 8. The CDR3 loop spans 15 amino acids. Germline V gene lookup returns CDR1 SEHNR and CDR2 FQNEAQ (reference sequence).

The V call is TRBV28, the J call TRBJ2-3; 7 nucleotides agree with TRBD1. Germline lookup yields CDR1 MDHEN and CDR2 SYDVKM. The CDR3 covers 17 residues. V dropped 1 base and J dropped 0; count of bases not matched to a gene: 7. The CDR3 DNA reads as TGTGCCAGCAGTTTATTTCCAGGGGGAGAGAGCACAGATACGCAGTATTTT. This codes for CASSLFPGGESTDTQYF.

In this sample, this clone turned up a few times. The chain has TRBV6-5 and TRBJ1-2, with D uncertain. This CDR3 region has 13 residues. With 4 bases removed from V and 1 base from J, the gap between germline ends came to 7 bases. The germline gives CDR1 MNHEY, CDR2 SVGAGI. CDR3 in amino acids: CASSSTDNYGYTF. As DNA, the CDR3 is TGTGCCAGCAGTTCAACAGATAACTATGGCTACACCTTC.

The chain joins TRBV7-9 to TRBJ1-2; 11 bases align to TRBD1. This CDR3 has 17 amino acids. Germline CDR1 and CDR2: SEHNR and FQNEAQ (reference sequence). V shed 4 bases, J shed 1 base, and the junction held 8 bases outside the gene matches. CDR3 sequence: CASSYGQGALGNYGYTF. The CDR3 DNA follows: TGTGCCAGCAGCTACGGACAGGGGGCATTGGGTAACTATGGCTACACCTTC.

The chain recombines TRBV6-5 with TRBJ2-4; TRBD1 matches 10 bases. The CDR3 is made up of 15 amino acids. Trimming removed 5 bases from V and 7 bases from J; junction bases left unmatched: 8. Germline V gene sequence: CDR1 MNHEY, CDR2 SVGAGI. The CDR3 sequence: CASSPTGGIRNIQYF. The CDR3, as DNA: TGTGCCAGCAGTCCGACAGGGGGCATTAGGAACATTCAGTACTTC.

V and J are TRBV5-6 and TRBJ1-5; no reliable D call. Trimming removed 0 bases from V and 11 bases from J, with 15 bases in between. CDR1 is SGHDT and CDR2 is YYEEEE in the germline V gene. CDR3 length: 14 residues. CDR3 nucleotides: TGTGCCAGCAGCTTGGCCGTATATGGGCAGACCCAGCATTTT. Its translation: CASSLAVYGQTQHF.

V gene TRBV14 combines with J gene TRBJ2-5; 11 bases agree with TRBD1. The CDR3 has 16 residues. From germline, CDR1 is SGHDN and CDR2 FVKESK. J lost 3 bases, V lost 3 bases, and 6 bases had no gene match. The CDR3 DNA follows: TGTGCCAGCAGCCAGCGGGCGGGACAGGGGGAAGAGACCCAGTACTTC. Translated, it gives CASSQRAGQGEETQYF.

Only a few counts were recorded for this clone. This chain links TRBV18 with TRBJ1-4; D is unresolved. The germline V gene encodes CDR1 KGHSH and CDR2 LQKENI. V lost 1 base and J 8 bases, leaving 17 bases between the germline ends. CDR3 length: 16 amino acids. In nucleotides, the CDR3 is TGTGCCAGCTCACCACGGTTGGGAGGACCACGAGAAAAACTGTTTTTT. It is translated as CASSPRLGGPREKLFF.

This clone was seen a few times. The rearrangement joins TRBV2 to TRBJ1-2; D might be TRBD1 (5 bases). Trimming left V 6 bases short and J 5 bases short, with 19 bases between. CDR1 and CDR2 from the germline V gene are SNHLY and FYNNEI. The CDR3 spans 15 residues. CDR3: CASRPTVGAVYGYTF. The CDR3 nucleotides are TGTGCCAGCAGGCCGACAGTCGGAGCCGTGTATGGCTACACCTTC. Full variable domain (rest looked up from reference TRBV2 and TRBJ1-2): EPEVTQTPSHQVTQMGQEVILRCVPISNHLYFYWYRQILGQKVEFLVSFYNNEISEKSEIFDDQFSVERPDGSNFTLKIRSTKLEDSAMYFCASRPTVGAVYGYTFGSGTRLTVV.

The chain couples TRBV4-1 to TRBJ1-1, with a tentative D call TRBD1 (6 bases). CDR3 size: 13 residues. The germline V gene has CDR1 MGHRA and CDR2 YSYEKL. Trimming stripped 9 bases from V and 5 bases from J, with 16 bases between. CDR3 loop: CASGGGEGTEAFF. CDR3 bases: TGCGCCAGTGGGGGCGGGGAGGGAACTGAAGCTTTCTTT.

V usage is TRBV5-4 and J usage is TRBJ1-2, with 8 bases matching TRBD1. Germline CDR1 and CDR2: SGHNT and YYREEE (reference sequence). V lost 7 bases and J lost 7; bases outside the gene matches: 9. CDR3 length equals 13 residues. The CDR3: CASQMTGAGGYTF. CDR3 in DNA: TGTGCCAGCCAGATGACAGGGGCGGGTGGCTACACCTTC.